One sample yielded the 30 T cell receptor beta chains listed below, sequenced in a study of T cell responses to AZD1222 COVID-19 vaccine. Clones were sequenced by immunoSEQ multiplex PCR, and TCRdb holds only the in-frame ones, with some missing. The sample carries about 190,000 clones, roughly 92% recorded once. The material sequenced was peripheral blood, taken on day 0 of AZD1222 vaccination. All receptors come from an adult in good health.

The CDR3 DNA sequence: TGTGCCAGCAGCCCGCATGGGGGCGCTAACTATGGCTACACCTTC. Protein: CASSPHGGANYGYTF. The chain employs TRBV7-3 and TRBJ1-2, with D perhaps matching TRBD1 (6 bases). The CDR3 is 15 residues long. V was shortened by 5 bases and J by 0 bases, with 13 bases between the two germline ends. Germline CDR1 SGHTA, CDR2 FQGTGA.

This clone is a singleton in its sample. V usage is TRBV19 and J usage is TRBJ2-5; TRBD1 agrees at 8 bases. This CDR3 is 14 amino acids long. Germline trimming cut 4 bases from V and 4 bases from J; bases unmatched to any gene: 5. Germline V gene lookup returns CDR1 LNHDA and CDR2 SQIVND (reference sequence). CDR3 sequence: CASSTRTGRETQYF. DNA of the CDR3: TGTGCCAGTAGTACCCGGACAGGGAGAGAGACCCAGTACTTC.

The chain has TRBV27 and TRBJ1-2, with TRBD1 identical over 7 bases. Per the germline V gene, CDR1 is MNHEY and CDR2 is SMNVEV (reference sequence). This CDR3 has 12 residues. Germline trimming cut 10 bases from V and 7 bases from J; bases unmatched to any gene: 9. CDR3 coding DNA: TGTGCCACCGCAGGGGGTCAGGGTGGCTACACCTTC. This sequence encodes CATAGGQGGYTF.

The genes are TRBV27 and TRBJ1-6; 10 bases map to TRBD1. CDR1 is MNHEY, CDR2 SMNVEV, per germline (reference sequence). The CDR3 loop spans 16 amino acids. The V segment lost 3 bases and the J segment 10 bases; nucleotides outside the gene matches: 9. This chain's CDR3 is CASSLSGGTGESPLHF. The CDR3 bases are TGTGCCAGCAGTTTGTCGGGAGGGACAGGGGAATCACCCCTCCACTTT.

The chain couples TRBV6-5 to TRBJ2-3, with 8 bases matching TRBD2. V gave up 5 bases and J gave up 8 bases; unmatched junction bases: 9. The CDR3 covers 14 residues. Germline V gene sequence: CDR1 MNHEY, CDR2 SVGAGI. CDR3 DNA sequence: TGTGCCAGCAGTCGGACTAGCATGCGGGCTACGCAGTATTTT. Translated: CASSRTSMRATQYF.

The chain carries TRBV6-5 and TRBJ1-6, with D possibly being TRBD1 (5 bases). Trimming removed 5 bases at V and 7 bases at J, with 15 bases between. This CDR3 has 15 residues. Germline CDR1 is MNHEY and CDR2 is SVGAGI. The CDR3 nucleotides are TGTGCCAGCAGTCCTGGGGCGGGCGGGAATTCACCCCTCCACTTT. Translating gives CASSPGAGGNSPLHF.

The V gene is TRBV18, the J gene TRBJ2-7; maybe TRBD1 (6 bases). In germline, CDR1 is KGHSH, CDR2 LQKENI. The CDR3 contains 15 residues. Trimming shortened V by 5 bases and J by 3 bases, and 17 bases separated the two germline ends. CDR3 in amino acids: CASSTRQATSYEQYF. For the CDR3, the DNA is TGTGCCAGCTCAACAAGACAGGCTACTAGCTACGAGCAGTACTTC. The full variable domain, its missing parts supplied by reference TRBV18 and TRBJ2-7, is NAGVMQNPRHLVRRRGQEARLRCSPMKGHSHVYWYRQLPEEGLKFMVYLQKENIIDESGMPKERFSAEFPKEGPSILRIQQVVRGDSAAYFCASSTRQATSYEQYFGPGTRLTVT.

V and J are TRBV16 and TRBJ1-1; maybe TRBD1 (6 bases). Germline V gene sequence: CDR1 KGHSY, CDR2 FQNENV. V was clipped by 4 bases and J by 1 base, with 16 bases between them. This CDR3 is built from 16 residues. The CDR3 nucleotides read TGTGCCAGCAGCCTGTGGGCGGGGGGCGCGAACACTGAAGCTTTCTTT. Translating gives CASSLWAGGANTEAFF.

The chain combines TRBV5-6 with TRBJ1-5, with D uncertain. This CDR3 comprises 12 residues. Trimming left V 2 bases short and J 3 bases short, with 3 bases between. Germline V gives CDR1 SGHDT, CDR2 YYEEEE. CDR3 coding DNA: TGTGCCAGCAGCTTTAACAATCAGCCCCAGCATTTT. This codes for CASSFNNQPQHF.

The gene calls are TRBV19 and TRBJ1-1; 7 bases map to TRBD1. The CDR3 spans 15 residues. V dropped 5 bases and J dropped 1; count of bases not matched to a gene: 7. Germline CDR1 reads LNHDA; CDR2 reads SQIVND (reference sequence). The CDR3 sequence is CASSLTGVGNTEAFF. In DNA form, the CDR3 reads TGTGCCAGTAGTTTAACAGGGGTTGGGAACACTGAAGCTTTCTTT.

The chain couples TRBV18 to TRBJ1-1, with D hard to call. This CDR3 has 14 residues. Trimming took off 1 base at V and 1 base at J, with 7 bases between the two ends. Germline CDR1 and CDR2: KGHSH and LQKENI. CDR3 region: CASSPQAGNTEAFF. CDR3 nucleotides: TGTGCCAGCTCACCACAAGCAGGGAACACTGAAGCTTTCTTT. The whole variable domain, filled in from reference TRBV18 and TRBJ1-1, reads NAGVMQNPRHLVRRRGQEARLRCSPMKGHSHVYWYRQLPEEGLKFMVYLQKENIIDESGMPKERFSAEFPKEGPSILRIQQVVRGDSAAYFCASSPQAGNTEAFFGQGTRLTVV.

The chain is built from TRBV21-1 and TRBJ1-1. TRBV21-1 is designated a pseudogene. The CDR3 is made up of 15 amino acids. The CDR3 reads CASSKERGPGTEAFF. The CDR3 DNA sequence: TGTGCCAGCAGCAAAGAGAGGGGCCCGGGGACTGAAGCTTTCTTT.

This chain connects TRBV3-1 (or the pseudogene TRBV3-2) to TRBJ1-1; D is uncertain. V lost 4 bases to trimming and J lost 1 base, with 7 bases between them. Germline lookup yields CDR1 LGHDT and CDR2 YNNKEL (reference sequence). CDR3 length: 13 amino acids. The CDR3: CASSRIGNTEAFF. CDR3 DNA: TGTGCCAGCAGCCGAATCGGGAACACTGAAGCTTTCTTT.

The chain uses TRBV6-4 and TRBJ2-3; 8 bases are shared with TRBD2. V dropped 0 bases and J dropped 4; count of bases not matched to a gene: 3. The germline V gene has CDR1 MRHNA and CDR2 SNTAGT. There are 15 residues in the CDR3. CDR3 sequence: CASSDSSGAPDTQYF. The CDR3 DNA sequence: TGTGCCAGCAGTGACTCTAGCGGGGCCCCAGATACGCAGTATTTT.

The chain carries TRBV6-5 and TRBJ1-5; possible D gene TRBD1, 5 bases. The CDR3 extends over 11 amino acids. Germline CDR1 is MNHEY and CDR2 is SVGAGI. The V end lost 6 bases, the J end lost 6 bases, and 6 bases lay between the germline ends. This CDR3 is CASSGGQPQHF. The CDR3 DNA sequence: TGTGCCAGCAGCGGGGGTCAGCCCCAGCATTTT.

The chain recombines TRBV18 with TRBJ1-1, with 10 bases identical to TRBD1. Germline trimming cut 6 bases from V and 3 bases from J; bases unmatched to any gene: 4. The CDR3 has 14 amino acids. Germline V gives CDR1 KGHSH, CDR2 LQKENI. CDR3 region: CASSQGQGYTEAFF. In DNA, the CDR3 is TGTGCCAGCTCGCAGGGACAGGGGTACACTGAAGCTTTCTTT.

The chain joins TRBV28 to TRBJ2-7; D tentatively fits TRBD1 or TRBD2 (5 bases each). The V end was cut by 5 bases, the J end by 6 bases, with 17 bases between. CDR3 length: 14 amino acids. The germline CDR1 and CDR2 sequences are MDHEN and SYDVKM. CDR3 sequence: CASSLITRGGEQYF. In DNA, the CDR3 is TGTGCCAGCAGTCTTATCACCCGGGGCGGCGAGCAGTACTTC.

J is TRBJ1-2 and V is TRBV3-1 (or the pseudogene TRBV3-2); possibly TRBD1 for D (5 bases). Germline V gives CDR1 LGHDT, CDR2 YNNKEL (reference sequence). V shed 0 bases and J shed 4 bases, with 15 bases lying between them. The CDR3 has 16 residues. The CDR3 here is CASSQDRGRASYGYTF. CDR3 DNA sequence: TGTGCCAGCAGCCAAGATCGCGGCAGGGCTAGCTATGGCTACACCTTC.

The chain joins TRBV19 to TRBJ1-4; 9 bases match TRBD1. V shed 5 bases and J 5 bases; nucleotides not matched to a gene: 3. The CDR3 is made up of 14 amino acids. Germline loops: CDR1 LNHDA, CDR2 SQIVND (reference sequence). CDR3 protein: CASSFGQGNEKLFF. Written as DNA, the CDR3 is TGTGCCAGTAGTTTCGGACAGGGGAATGAAAAACTGTTTTTT. Full variable domain (missing parts from reference TRBV19 and TRBJ1-4): DGGITQSPKYLFRKEGQNVTLSCEQNLNHDAMYWYRQDPGQGLRLIYYSQIVNDFQKGDIAEGYSVSREKKESFPLTVTSAQKNPTAFYLCASSFGQGNEKLFFGSGTQLSVL.

The gene calls are TRBV9 and TRBJ1-1; TRBD1 is a possible D gene (6 bases). The CDR3 totals 14 residues. The germline gives CDR1 SGDLS, CDR2 YYNGEE. V lost 5 bases and J lost 1, with 12 bases in between. In DNA form, the CDR3 reads TGTGCCAGCAGTGCCGGAGGGGGGAACACTGAAGCTTTCTTT. Its protein is CASSAGGGNTEAFF.

The chain is built from TRBV15 and TRBJ1-1; 8 bases line up with TRBD1. The CDR3 loop spans 16 amino acids. After removal of 1 base from V and 4 bases from J, the junction contained 8 bases not matched to a gene. In germline, CDR1 is LNHNV, CDR2 YYDKDF (reference sequence). The CDR3 sequence: CATSRGDRGEGTEAFF. Here the CDR3 DNA reads TGTGCCACCAGCAGAGGAGACAGGGGTGAAGGCACTGAAGCTTTCTTT.

The V and J genes are TRBV10-3 and TRBJ2-1; tentatively, D is TRBD1 (6 bases). This CDR3 region has 14 residues. Trimming left V 2 bases short and J 5 bases short, with 10 bases between. The germline gives CDR1 ENHRY, CDR2 SYGVKD. In DNA, the CDR3 is TGTGCCATCAGTGAGCAGGGGAAGAACAATGAGCAGTTCTTC. It specifies CAISEQGKNNEQFF.

The J gene is TRBJ1-5, the V gene TRBV30, with TRBD1 as a possible D gene (5 bases). The CDR3 length is 13 residues. V lost 2 bases and J 6 bases, leaving 11 bases between the germline ends. Germline-derived CDR1 and CDR2 are GTSNPN and SVGIG (reference sequence). This CDR3 is CAWSLGGTQPQHF. The DNA of the CDR3 is TGTGCCTGGAGTCTGGGGGGAACTCAGCCCCAGCATTTT.

The chain has TRBV3-1 (or the pseudogene TRBV3-2) and TRBJ1-2, with D possibly being TRBD1 (5 bases). Germline CDR1 LGHDT, CDR2 YNNKEL (reference sequence). V lost 4 bases and J 8 bases, leaving 17 bases between the germline ends. The CDR3 totals 14 residues. The CDR3 loop is CASSLGTEDLGYTF. The CDR3 DNA is TGTGCCAGCAGCCTTGGGACGGAGGATCTGGGCTACACCTTC.

The chain couples TRBV18 to TRBJ2-3, with 8 bases fitting TRBD2. The trim removed 2 bases at V and 0 bases at J, leaving 10 bases unmatched. CDR3 length: 18 amino acids. Germline CDR1 and CDR2: KGHSH and LQKENI. The chain's CDR3 is CASSPFGIAGLSTDTQYF. CDR3 DNA: TGTGCCAGCTCACCATTTGGAATAGCGGGGCTCAGCACAGATACGCAGTATTTT.

This sequence joins TRBV6-6 and TRBJ1-5; TRBD1 matches 8 bases. Germline CDR1 reads MNHNY; CDR2 reads SVGAGI (reference sequence). CDR3 length: 16 amino acids. V was pared by 6 bases and J by 1 base, with 8 bases of the junction left unmatched. The CDR3 reads CASSPGGLGSNQPQHF. The CDR3 DNA reads as TGTGCCAGCAGCCCAGGGGGCCTTGGAAGCAATCAGCCCCAGCATTTT.

The CDR3, as DNA: TGTGCCAGCAGTTACCGGCGGGGGCCTTACAATGAGCAGTTCTTC. This translates into CASSYRRGPYNEQFF. The chain recombines TRBV6-2 or TRBV6-3 with TRBJ2-1; possible D gene TRBD2, 7 bases. There are 15 residues in the CDR3. Per germline, CDR1 MNHEY and CDR2 SVGEGT. V dropped 2 bases and J dropped 4 bases, with 12 bases sitting between them.

This clone has a handful of counts. This rearrangement joins TRBV7-9 to TRBJ2-3; D perhaps matches TRBD2 (7 bases). The CDR3 contains 16 residues. The germline V and J ends were trimmed by 2 bases and 1 base, with 13 bases remaining between them. Per the germline V gene, CDR1 is SEHNR and CDR2 is FQNEAQ (reference sequence). DNA of the CDR3: TGTGCCAGCAGCTTACTAGGGGGGGAAGGCACAGATACGCAGTATTTT. This codes for CASSLLGGEGTDTQYF.

This clone was counted once. This CDR3 is CASRTGGEGTQYF. In DNA form, the CDR3 reads TGTGCCAGCAGAACAGGGGGCGAAGGTACGCAGTATTTT. The chain uses TRBV5-6 and TRBJ2-3; 9 bases match TRBD1. V was pared by 5 bases and J by 8 bases, with 6 bases of the junction left unmatched. Germline CDR1 is SGHDT and CDR2 is YYEEEE. CDR3 length: 13 amino acids.

This clone has only one observation. The chain combines TRBV3-1 (or the pseudogene TRBV3-2) with TRBJ2-5; 8 bases fit TRBD1. This CDR3 contains 15 residues. Germline V CDR1 and CDR2: LGHDT, YNNKEL (reference sequence). Trimming at V came to 2 bases and at J to 4 bases, leaving 6 bases not matched to a gene. CDR3 coding DNA: TGTGCCAGCAGCCAATCGACAGGGGATCGAGAGACCCAGTACTTC. Its protein is CASSQSTGDRETQYF.